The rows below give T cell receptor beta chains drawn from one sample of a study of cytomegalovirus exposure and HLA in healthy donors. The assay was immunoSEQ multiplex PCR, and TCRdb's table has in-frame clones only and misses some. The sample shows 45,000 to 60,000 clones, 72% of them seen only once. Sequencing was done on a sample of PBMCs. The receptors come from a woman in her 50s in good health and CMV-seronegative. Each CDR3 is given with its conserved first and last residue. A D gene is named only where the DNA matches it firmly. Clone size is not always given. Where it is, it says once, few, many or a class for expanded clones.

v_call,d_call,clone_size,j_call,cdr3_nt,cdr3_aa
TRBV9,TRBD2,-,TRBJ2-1,TGTGCCACCTCCCCGGGGGGGAGCTCCTACAATGAGCAGTTCTTC,CATSPGGSSYNEQFF
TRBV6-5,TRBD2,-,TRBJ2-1,TGTGCCAGCAGTTACCACGGCGGGAGTTACAATGAGCAGTTCTTC,CASSYHGGSYNEQFF
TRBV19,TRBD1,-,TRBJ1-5,TGTGCCAGTACGGGACAGGGGTTTTCGCCCCAGCATTTT,CASTGQGFSPQHF
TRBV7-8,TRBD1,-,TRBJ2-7,TGTGCCAGCAGCCTCTCCGGGACAGGGGAGAGGGAGCAGTACTTC,CASSLSGTGEREQYF
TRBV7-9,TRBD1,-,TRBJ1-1,TGTGCCAGCATCCACGACAGGGATAGTCCTGAAGCTTTCTTT,CASIHDRDSPEAFF
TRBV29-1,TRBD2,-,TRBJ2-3,TGCAGCGCCCTTAGCGGGGGGGGCACAGATACGCAGTATTTT,CSALSGGGTDTQYF
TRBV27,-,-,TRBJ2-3,TGTGCCAGCAGTAGCGGGTCCCACACAGATACGCAGTATTTT,CASSSGSHTDTQYF
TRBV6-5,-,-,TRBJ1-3,TGTGCCAGCAGTTACGGGGGGAACTCTGGAAACACCATATATTTT,CASSYGGNSGNTIYF
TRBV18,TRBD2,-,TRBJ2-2,TGTGCCAGCTCATCCCGACTAGCGGGAGAATTCGGGGAGCTGTTTTTT,CASSSRLAGEFGELFF
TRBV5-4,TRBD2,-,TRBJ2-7,TGTGCCAGCAGCTCCGGGACTAGCGGGGAGCAGTACTTC,CASSSGTSGEQYF
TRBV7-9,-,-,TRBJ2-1,TGTGCCAGCAGCTTATTGACTCCCACCGGGGGTGAGCAGTTCTTC,CASSLLTPTGGEQFF
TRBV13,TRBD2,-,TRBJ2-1,TGTGCCAGCAACATAGCTCGGACTAGCGGGAACAATGAGCAGTTCTTC,CASNIARTSGNNEQFF
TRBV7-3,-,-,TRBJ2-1,TGTGCCAGCAGCGCCGGGACTCCTGCCTACAATGAGCAGTTCTTC,CASSAGTPAYNEQFF
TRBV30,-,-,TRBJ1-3,TGTGCCTGGAGTGTACAGGTCTTGGGGAACACCATATATTTT,CAWSVQVLGNTIYF
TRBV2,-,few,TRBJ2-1,TGTGCCAGCAGTGAGGAGCAGACCGAGGGCAATGAGCAGTTCTTC,CASSEEQTEGNEQFF
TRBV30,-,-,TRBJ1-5,TGTGCCTGGAGTAACCGGGATGTTCAGCCCCAGCATTTT,CAWSNRDVQPQHF
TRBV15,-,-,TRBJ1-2,TGTGCCACCAGCAGAGAGGGCAGGGCTGGCTACACCTTC,CATSREGRAGYTF
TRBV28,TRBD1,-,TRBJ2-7,TGTGCCAGCAAGGGACAGGGGTACGAGCAGTACTTC,CASKGQGYEQYF
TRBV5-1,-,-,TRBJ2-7,TGCGCCAGCAGCTTGGAGACATACTCCTACGAGCAGTACTTC,CASSLETYSYEQYF
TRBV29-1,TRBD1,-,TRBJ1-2,TGCAGCATTCTGGGACAGCGCTATGGCTACACCTTC,CSILGQRYGYTF
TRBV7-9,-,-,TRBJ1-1,TGTGCCAGCAGCACAGGTCGGACTGAAGCTTTCTTT,CASSTGRTEAFF
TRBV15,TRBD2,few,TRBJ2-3,TGTGCCACCAGCAGAGAGGGGGGAGCGGGAAGACCCACAGATACGCAGTATTTT,CATSREGGAGRPTDTQYF
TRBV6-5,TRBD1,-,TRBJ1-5,TGTGCCAGCAGCCCCGGGACAGGGGGCGTTCAGCCCCAGCATTTT,CASSPGTGGVQPQHF
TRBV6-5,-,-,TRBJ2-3,TGTGCCAGCAGCCTGAGAGATACGCAGTATTTT,CASSLRDTQYF
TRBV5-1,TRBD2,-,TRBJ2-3,TGCGCCAGCAGCGTAAGCGGGGGGGGAGATACGCAGTATTTT,CASSVSGGGDTQYF
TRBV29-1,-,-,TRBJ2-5,TGCAGCGTTGAAAAGGCGGGCGCACCGGGGACCCAGTACTTC,CSVEKAGAPGTQYF
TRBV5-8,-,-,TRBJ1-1,TGTGCCAGCACCATTGGATTTGGGAGGGGAGCTTTCTTT,CASTIGFGRGAFF
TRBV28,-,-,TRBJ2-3,TGTGCCAGCAGGTCAGGGCGGGATACGCAGTATTTT,CASRSGRDTQYF
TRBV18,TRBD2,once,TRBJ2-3,TGTGCCAGCTCACGTGGACTAGCGGTCACAGATACGCAGTATTTT,CASSRGLAVTDTQYF
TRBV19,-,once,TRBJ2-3,TGTGCCAGTAGTGTTTACGGGAGACGAACGCTACTGAACCACACAGATACGCAGTATTTT,CASSVYGRRTLLNHTDTQYF
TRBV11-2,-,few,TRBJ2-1,TGTGCCAGCAGCCCCCTTAGGCGTAGCGACTCCTACAATGAGCAGTTCTTC,CASSPLRRSDSYNEQFF
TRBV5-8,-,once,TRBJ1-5,TGTGCCAGCTTGCGGGGCAGGTTCAATCAGCCCCAGCATTTT,CASLRGRFNQPQHF
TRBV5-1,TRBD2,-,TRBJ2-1,TGCGCCAGCAGCTTGGCGGCGGGGGGGTACAATGAGCAGTTCTTC,CASSLAAGGYNEQFF
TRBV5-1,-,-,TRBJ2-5,TGCGCCAGCAGCTTGGCACTTACAGGAGAAGAGACCCAGTACTTC,CASSLALTGEETQYF
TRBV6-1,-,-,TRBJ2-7,TGTGCCAGCAGTGAATATCACACCTCCTACGAGCAGTACTTC,CASSEYHTSYEQYF
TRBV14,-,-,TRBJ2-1,TGTGCCAGCAGCCAGCAGAACAATGAGCAGTTCTTC,CASSQQNNEQFF
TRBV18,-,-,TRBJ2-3,TGTGCCAGCTCACCACAAGGCCGGGGTGAAACGCAGTATTTT,CASSPQGRGETQYF
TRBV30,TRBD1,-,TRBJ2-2,TGTGCCTGGAGTGTAGGGGGCTACACCGGGGAGCTGTTTTTT,CAWSVGGYTGELFF
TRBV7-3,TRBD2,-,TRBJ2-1,TGTGCCAGCAGCTTTAGCGGGGGGAGGAATGAGCAGTTCTTC,CASSFSGGRNEQFF
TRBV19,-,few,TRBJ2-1,TGTGCCAGTAGTATCTACGGGTCGCATGAGCAGTTCTTC,CASSIYGSHEQFF
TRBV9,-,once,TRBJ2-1,TGTGCCAGCAGCGTAGGGCAGGGTAAAGGGGACAATGAGCAGTTCTTC,CASSVGQGKGDNEQFF
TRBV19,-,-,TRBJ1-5,TGTGCCAGTAGTTTTTCCGGGGGGAATCAGCCCCAGCATTTT,CASSFSGGNQPQHF
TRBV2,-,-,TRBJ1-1,TGTGCCAGCAGTGTCCAGGGGACGATGAACACTGAAGCTTTCTTT,CASSVQGTMNTEAFF
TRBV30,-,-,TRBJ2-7,TGTGCCTGGAGTGTGACAACCTACGAGCAGTACTTC,CAWSVTTYEQYF
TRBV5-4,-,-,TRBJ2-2,TGTGCCAGCGCCCCTCTCGCTAGCTCAGGAACCGGGGAGCTGTTTTTT,CASAPLASSGTGELFF
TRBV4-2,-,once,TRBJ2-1,TGTGCCAGCAGCCACTTAGAGGATGAGCAGTTCTTC,CASSHLEDEQFF
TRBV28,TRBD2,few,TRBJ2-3,TGTGCCAGCAGTTCCCCGGGAGGGTTTACAGATACGCAGTATTTT,CASSSPGGFTDTQYF
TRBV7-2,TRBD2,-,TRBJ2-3,TGTGCCAGCAGCTTAGCGGGAGGGCTAGATACGCAGTATTTT,CASSLAGGLDTQYF
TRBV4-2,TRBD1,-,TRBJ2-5,TGTGCCAGCAGCCAGGGACAGGGGGAAGGGACCCAGTACTTC,CASSQGQGEGTQYF
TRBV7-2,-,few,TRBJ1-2,TGTGCCAGCAGCTTAGGCGGGTCAGCCCATGGCTACACCTTC,CASSLGGSAHGYTF
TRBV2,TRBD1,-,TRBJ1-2,TGTGCCAGCAGTTACCGACAGGGGGCGGGTGGCTACACCTTC,CASSYRQGAGGYTF
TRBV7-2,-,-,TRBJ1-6,TGTGCCAGCAGCCCGGGACAAAACTATAATTCACCCCTCCACTTT,CASSPGQNYNSPLHF
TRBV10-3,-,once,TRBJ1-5,TGTGCCATCAGTGGGGGGGAGGGGAATCAGCCCCAGCATTTT,CAISGGEGNQPQHF
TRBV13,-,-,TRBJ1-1,TGTGCCAGCAGCGGGTTGCAGGGTAATGAAGCTTTCTTT,CASSGLQGNEAFF
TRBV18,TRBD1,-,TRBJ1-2,TGTGCCAGCTCCCCTTTGGGGACAGGGGGCTCGGATGGCTACACCTTC,CASSPLGTGGSDGYTF
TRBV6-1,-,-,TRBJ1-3,TGTGCCAGCAGTGAACTCCTCGTTGGAAACACCATATATTTT,CASSELLVGNTIYF
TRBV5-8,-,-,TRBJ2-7,TGTGCCAGCACCCAAGGGGGCTACGAGCAGTACTTC,CASTQGGYEQYF
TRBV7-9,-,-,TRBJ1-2,TGTGCCAGCAAGGGGGATGGCTACACCTTC,CASKGDGYTF
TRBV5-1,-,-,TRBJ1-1,TGCGCCAGCAGCCGGGATGGGCAGCTCGACACTGAAGCTTTCTTT,CASSRDGQLDTEAFF
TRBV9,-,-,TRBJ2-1,TGTGCCAGCAGCGTAGTAGGGGGTGAGCAGTTCTTC,CASSVVGGEQFF